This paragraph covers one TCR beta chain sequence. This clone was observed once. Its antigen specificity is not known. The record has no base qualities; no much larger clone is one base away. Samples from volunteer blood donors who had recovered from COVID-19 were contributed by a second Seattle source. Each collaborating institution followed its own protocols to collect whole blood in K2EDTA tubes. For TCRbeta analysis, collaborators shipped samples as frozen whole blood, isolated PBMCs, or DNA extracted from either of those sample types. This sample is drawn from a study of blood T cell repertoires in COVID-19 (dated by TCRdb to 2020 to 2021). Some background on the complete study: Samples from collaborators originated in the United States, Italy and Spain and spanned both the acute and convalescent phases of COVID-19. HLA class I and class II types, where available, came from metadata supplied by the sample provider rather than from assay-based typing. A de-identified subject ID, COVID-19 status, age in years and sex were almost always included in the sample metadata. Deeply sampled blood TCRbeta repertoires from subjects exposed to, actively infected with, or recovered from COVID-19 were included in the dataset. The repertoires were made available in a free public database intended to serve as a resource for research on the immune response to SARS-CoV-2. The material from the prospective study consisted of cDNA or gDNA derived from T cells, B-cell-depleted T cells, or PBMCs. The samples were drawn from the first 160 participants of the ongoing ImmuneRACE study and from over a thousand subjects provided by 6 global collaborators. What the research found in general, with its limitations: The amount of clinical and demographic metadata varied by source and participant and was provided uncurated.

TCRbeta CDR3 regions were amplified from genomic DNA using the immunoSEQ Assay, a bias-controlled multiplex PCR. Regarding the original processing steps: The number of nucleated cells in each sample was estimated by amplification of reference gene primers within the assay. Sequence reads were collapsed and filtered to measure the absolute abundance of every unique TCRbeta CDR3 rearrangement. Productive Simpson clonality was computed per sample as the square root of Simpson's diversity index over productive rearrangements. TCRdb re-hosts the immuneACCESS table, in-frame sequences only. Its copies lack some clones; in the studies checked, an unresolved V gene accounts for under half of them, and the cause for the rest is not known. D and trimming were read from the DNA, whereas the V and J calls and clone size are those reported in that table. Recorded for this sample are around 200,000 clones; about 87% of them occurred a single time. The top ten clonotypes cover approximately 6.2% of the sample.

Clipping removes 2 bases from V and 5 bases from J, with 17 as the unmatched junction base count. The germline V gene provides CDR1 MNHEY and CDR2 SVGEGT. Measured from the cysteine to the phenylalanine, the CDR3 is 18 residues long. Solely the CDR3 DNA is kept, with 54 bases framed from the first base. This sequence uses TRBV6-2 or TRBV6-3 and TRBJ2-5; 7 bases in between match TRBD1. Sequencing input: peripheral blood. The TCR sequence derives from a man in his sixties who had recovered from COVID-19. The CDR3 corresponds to CASSYGWTGPSARETQYF. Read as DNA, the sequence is TGTGCCAGCAGTTACGGGTGGACAGGCCCCTCCGCACGTGAGACCCAGTACTTC.